The clone carrying this T cell receptor beta chain has a handful of counts. Its antigen remains unknown. This record comes from a study of OX40 agonist ivuxolimab in advanced cancers. Findings of the study overall: Mean expanded clone counts were higher in CD8+ than CD4+ T cells.

Sequenced by immunoSEQ multiplex PCR; TCRdb stores in-frame clones only, minus some. The repertoire holds under 100,000 clones, with roughly 80% as singletons. Patients were excluded for autoimmune disease history or systemic immunosuppression. V dropped 4 bases and J dropped 4; count of bases not matched to a gene: 12. Germline loops: CDR1 SEHNR, CDR2 FQNEAQ (reference sequence). This CDR3 contains 19 residues. This TCR was recovered from an adult with an advanced solid tumor such as melanoma, head and neck, liver or kidney cancer. The starting material was CD4+ or CD8+ T cells sorted from blood, obtained in a trial of the OX40 agonist ivuxolimab. The V and J genes are TRBV7-9 and TRBJ2-6; TRBD1 agrees at 11 bases. This chain's CDR3 is CASSSPSWTGGDGANVLTF. For the CDR3, the DNA is TGTGCCAGCAGCTCTCCCAGTTGGACAGGGGGCGACGGGGCCAACGTCCTGACTTTC. Looking up the rest from reference TRBV7-9 and TRBJ2-6 gives the full variable domain: DTGVSQNPRHKITKRGQNVTFRCDPISEHNRLYWYRQTLGQGPEFLTYFQNEAQLEKSRLLSDRFSAERPKGSFSTLEIQRTEQGDSAMYLCASSSPSWTGGDGANVLTFGAGSRLTVL.